What follows is one T cell receptor beta chain and its context. Trimming stripped 11 bases from V and 4 bases from J, with 19 bases between. Germline lookup yields CDR1 KGHDR and CDR2 SFDVKD. The CDR3 totals 14 residues. TCRdb reprocessed the RT-PCR reads with MiXCR, giving one entry per CDR3 protein. This table has fewer than 800,000 distinct CDR3 sequences, approximately 15% appearing once. Sequenced input: memory CD4+ T cells from blood. The rearrangement joins TRBV24-1 to TRBJ1-2; D gene uncertain. The sequence came from a female donor in good health, serving as a healthy control. The CDR3 nucleotides read TGTGCCATCACAAACGGGCCGAGTGCCTATGGCTACACCTTC. Amino acids: CAITNGPSAYGYTF.